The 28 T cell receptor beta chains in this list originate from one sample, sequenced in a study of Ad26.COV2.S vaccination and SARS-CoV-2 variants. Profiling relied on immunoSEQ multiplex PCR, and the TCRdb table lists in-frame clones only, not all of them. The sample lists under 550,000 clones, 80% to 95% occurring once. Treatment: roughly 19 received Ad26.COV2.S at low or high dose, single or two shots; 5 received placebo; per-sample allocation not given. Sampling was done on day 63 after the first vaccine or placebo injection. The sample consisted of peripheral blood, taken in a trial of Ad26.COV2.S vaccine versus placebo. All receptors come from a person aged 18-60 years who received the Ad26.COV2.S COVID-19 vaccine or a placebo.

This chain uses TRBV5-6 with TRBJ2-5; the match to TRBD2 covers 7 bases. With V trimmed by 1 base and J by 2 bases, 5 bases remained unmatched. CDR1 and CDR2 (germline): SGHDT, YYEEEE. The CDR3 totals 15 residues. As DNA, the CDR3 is TGTGCCAGCAGCTTGTCACTAGCGCTGCAAGAGACCCAGTACTTC. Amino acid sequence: CASSLSLALQETQYF.

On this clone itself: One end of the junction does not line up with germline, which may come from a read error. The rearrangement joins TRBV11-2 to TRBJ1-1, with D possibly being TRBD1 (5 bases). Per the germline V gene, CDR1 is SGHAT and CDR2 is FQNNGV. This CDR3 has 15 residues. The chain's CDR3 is CASNLGTGLNTEAFF. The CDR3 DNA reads TGTGCCAGCAACTTAGGCACAGGCCTGAACACTGAAGCTTTCTTT.

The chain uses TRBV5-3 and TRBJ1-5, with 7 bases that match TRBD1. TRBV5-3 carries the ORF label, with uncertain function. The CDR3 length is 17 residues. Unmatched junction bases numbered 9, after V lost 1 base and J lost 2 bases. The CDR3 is CARSLRLAGGGNQPQHF. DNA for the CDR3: TGTGCCAGAAGCTTGAGGCTAGCAGGGGGAGGCAATCAGCCCCAGCATTTT.

CDR3 bases: TGTGCCAGCAGTGAATATCGGGGTTCCTCTGGAAACACCATATATTTT. Translating gives CASSEYRGSSGNTIYF. The rearrangement joins TRBV25-1 to TRBJ1-3; D uncertain. From germline, CDR1 is MGHDK and CDR2 SYGVNS. This CDR3 has 16 amino acids. V gave up 0 bases and J gave up 0 bases, with 9 bases separating them.

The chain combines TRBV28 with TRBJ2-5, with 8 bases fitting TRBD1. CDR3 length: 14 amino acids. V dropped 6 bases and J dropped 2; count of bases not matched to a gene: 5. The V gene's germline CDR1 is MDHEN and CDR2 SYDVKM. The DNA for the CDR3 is TGTGCCAGCAGGGACAGGGTTAATCAAGAGACCCAGTACTTC. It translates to CASRDRVNQETQYF.

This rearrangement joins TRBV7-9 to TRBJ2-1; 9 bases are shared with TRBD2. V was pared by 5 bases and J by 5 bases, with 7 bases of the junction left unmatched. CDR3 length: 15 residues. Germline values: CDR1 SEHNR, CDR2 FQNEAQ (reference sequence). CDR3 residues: CASSPGTSRDNEQFF. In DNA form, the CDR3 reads TGTGCCAGCAGCCCCGGGACTAGCAGAGACAATGAGCAGTTCTTC.

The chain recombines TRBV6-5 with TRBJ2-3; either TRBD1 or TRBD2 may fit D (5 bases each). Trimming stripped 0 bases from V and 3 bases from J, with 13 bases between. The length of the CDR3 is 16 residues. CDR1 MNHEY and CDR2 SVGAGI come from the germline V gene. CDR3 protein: CASSYSAGTPTDTQYF. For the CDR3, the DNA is TGTGCCAGCAGTTACTCCGCCGGGACGCCGACAGATACGCAGTATTTT.

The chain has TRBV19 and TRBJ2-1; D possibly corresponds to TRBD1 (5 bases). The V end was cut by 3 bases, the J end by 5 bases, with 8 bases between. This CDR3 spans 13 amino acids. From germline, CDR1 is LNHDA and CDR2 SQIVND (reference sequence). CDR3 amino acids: CASSIRRDNEQFF. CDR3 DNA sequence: TGTGCCAGTAGTATCCGCAGGGACAATGAGCAGTTCTTC.

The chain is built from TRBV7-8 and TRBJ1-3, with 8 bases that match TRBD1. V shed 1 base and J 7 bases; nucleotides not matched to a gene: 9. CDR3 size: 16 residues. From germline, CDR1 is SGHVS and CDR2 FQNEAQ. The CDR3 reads CASSLERTGQRNTIYF. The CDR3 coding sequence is TGTGCCAGCAGCTTAGAAAGGACAGGGCAGAGGAACACCATATATTTT.

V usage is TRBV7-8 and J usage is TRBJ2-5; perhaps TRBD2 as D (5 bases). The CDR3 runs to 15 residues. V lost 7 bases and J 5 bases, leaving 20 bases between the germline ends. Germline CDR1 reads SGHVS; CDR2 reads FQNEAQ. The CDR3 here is CASNKNPGDSETQYF. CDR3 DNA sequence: TGTGCCAGCAACAAAAACCCCGGGGATTCGGAGACCCAGTACTTC.

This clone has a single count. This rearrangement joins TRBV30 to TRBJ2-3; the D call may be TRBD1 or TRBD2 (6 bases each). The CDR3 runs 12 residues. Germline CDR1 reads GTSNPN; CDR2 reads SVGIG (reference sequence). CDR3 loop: CAGGGGTDTQYF. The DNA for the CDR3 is TGTGCAGGGGGAGGAGGCACAGATACGCAGTATTTT.

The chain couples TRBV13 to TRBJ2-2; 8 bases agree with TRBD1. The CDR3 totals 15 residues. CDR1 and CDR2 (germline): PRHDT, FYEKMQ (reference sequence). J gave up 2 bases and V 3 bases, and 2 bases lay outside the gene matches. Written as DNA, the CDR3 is TGTGCCAGCAGCTTGGACAGGGCAAACACCGGGGAGCTGTTTTTT. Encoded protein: CASSLDRANTGELFF.

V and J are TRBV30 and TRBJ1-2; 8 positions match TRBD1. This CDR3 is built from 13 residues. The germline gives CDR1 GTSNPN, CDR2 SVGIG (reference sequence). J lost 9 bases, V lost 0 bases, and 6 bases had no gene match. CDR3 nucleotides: TGTGCCTGGAGTGTACAGGGGGGGTATAGCTACACCTTC. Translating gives CAWSVQGGYSYTF.

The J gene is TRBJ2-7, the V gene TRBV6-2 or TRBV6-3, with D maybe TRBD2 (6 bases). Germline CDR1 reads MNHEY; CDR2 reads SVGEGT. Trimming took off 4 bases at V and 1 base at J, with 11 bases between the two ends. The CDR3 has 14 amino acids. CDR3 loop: CASSSSGLSYEQYF. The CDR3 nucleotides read TGTGCCAGCAGTTCATCGGGACTGTCCTACGAGCAGTACTTC.

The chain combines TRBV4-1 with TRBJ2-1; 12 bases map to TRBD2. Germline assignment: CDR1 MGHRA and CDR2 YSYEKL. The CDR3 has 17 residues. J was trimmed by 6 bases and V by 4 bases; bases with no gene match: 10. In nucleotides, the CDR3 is TGCGCCAGCAGCCTCCGAAGACTAGCGGGAGAATCCAATGAGCAGTTCTTC. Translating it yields CASSLRRLAGESNEQFF.

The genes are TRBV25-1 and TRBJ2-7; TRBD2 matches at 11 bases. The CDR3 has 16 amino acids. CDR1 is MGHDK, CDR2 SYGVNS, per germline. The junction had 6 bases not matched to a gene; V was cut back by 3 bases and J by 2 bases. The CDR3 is CASSDPGSGRAYEQYF. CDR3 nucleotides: TGTGCCAGCAGTGACCCAGGTAGCGGGAGGGCCTACGAGCAGTACTTC.

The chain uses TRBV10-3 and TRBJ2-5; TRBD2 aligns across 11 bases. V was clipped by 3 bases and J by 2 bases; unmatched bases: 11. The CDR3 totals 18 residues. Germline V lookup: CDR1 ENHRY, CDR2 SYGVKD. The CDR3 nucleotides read TGTGCCATCAGTGATCCTGAGGGGACTAGCGGACCTCAAGAGACCCAGTACTTC. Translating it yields CAISDPEGTSGPQETQYF.

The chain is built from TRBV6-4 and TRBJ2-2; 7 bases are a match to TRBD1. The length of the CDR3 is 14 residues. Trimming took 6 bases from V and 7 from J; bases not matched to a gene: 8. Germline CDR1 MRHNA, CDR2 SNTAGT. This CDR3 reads CASRPDRAGGELFF. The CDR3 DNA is TGTGCCAGCAGGCCAGACAGGGCCGGCGGGGAGCTGTTTTTT.

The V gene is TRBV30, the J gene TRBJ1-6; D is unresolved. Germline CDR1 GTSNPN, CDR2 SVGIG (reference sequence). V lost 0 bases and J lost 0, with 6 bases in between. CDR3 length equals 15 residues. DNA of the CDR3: TGTGCCTGGAGTGTGAGCAGCTCCTATAATTCACCCCTCCACTTT. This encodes CAWSVSSSYNSPLHF.

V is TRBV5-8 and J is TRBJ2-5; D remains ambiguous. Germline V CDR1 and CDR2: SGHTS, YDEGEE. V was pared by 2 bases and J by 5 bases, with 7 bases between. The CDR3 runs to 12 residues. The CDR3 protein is CASSFYGETQYF. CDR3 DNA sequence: TGTGCCAGCAGCTTTTATGGTGAGACCCAGTACTTC.

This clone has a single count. CDR3 sequence reads: CAWSRGGTDTQYF. The CDR3 DNA sequence: TGTGCCTGGAGTCGGGGAGGGACTGATACGCAGTATTTT. The rearrangement joins TRBV30 to TRBJ2-3; 7 bases align to TRBD2. Per germline, CDR1 GTSNPN and CDR2 SVGIG (reference sequence). CDR3 length equals 13 residues. Germline trimming cut 2 bases from V and 6 bases from J; bases unmatched to any gene: 5.

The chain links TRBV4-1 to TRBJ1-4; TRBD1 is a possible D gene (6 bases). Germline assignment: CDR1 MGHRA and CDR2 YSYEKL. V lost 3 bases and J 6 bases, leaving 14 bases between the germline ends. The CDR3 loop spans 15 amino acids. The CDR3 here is CASSHLTGTYEKLFF. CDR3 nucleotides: TGCGCCAGCAGCCACCTAACCGGGACATATGAAAAACTGTTTTTT.

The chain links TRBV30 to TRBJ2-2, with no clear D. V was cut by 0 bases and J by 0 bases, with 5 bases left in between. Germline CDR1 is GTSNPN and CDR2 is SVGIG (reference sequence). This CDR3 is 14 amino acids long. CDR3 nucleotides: TGTGCCTGGAGTGTACAAGCGAACACCGGGGAGCTGTTTTTT. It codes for CAWSVQANTGELFF. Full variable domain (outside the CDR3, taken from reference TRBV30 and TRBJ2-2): SQTIHQWPATLVQPVGSPLSLECTVEGTSNPNLYWYRQAAGRGLQLLFYSVGIGQISSEVPQNLSASRPQDRQFILSSKKLLLSDSGFYLCAWSVQANTGELFFGEGSRLTVL.

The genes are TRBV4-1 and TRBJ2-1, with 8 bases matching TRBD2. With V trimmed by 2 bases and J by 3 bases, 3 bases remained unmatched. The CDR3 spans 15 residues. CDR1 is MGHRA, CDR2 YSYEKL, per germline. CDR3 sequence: CASSQLAGIYNEQFF. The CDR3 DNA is TGCGCCAGCAGCCAATTAGCGGGAATCTACAATGAGCAGTTCTTC.

In DNA, the CDR3 is TGTGCCAGCGGGCGGGAGTGGGAGGAGACCCAGTACTTC. The encoded protein is CASGREWEETQYF. The chain employs TRBV13 and TRBJ2-5, with TRBD2 identical over 7 bases. Trimming removed 8 bases from V and 5 bases from J; junction bases left unmatched: 8. Germline V CDR1 and CDR2: PRHDT, FYEKMQ (reference sequence). This CDR3 has 13 residues.

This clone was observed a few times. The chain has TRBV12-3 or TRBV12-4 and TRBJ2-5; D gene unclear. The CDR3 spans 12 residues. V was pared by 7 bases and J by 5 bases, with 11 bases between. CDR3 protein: CASNAGGETQYF. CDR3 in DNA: TGTGCCAGCAACGCTGGTGGCGAGACCCAGTACTTC.

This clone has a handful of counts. CDR3 coding DNA: TGTGCCAGCACCACCGGGACAGGGGGGCAGAACACTGAAGCTTTCTTT. It specifies CASTTGTGGQNTEAFF. The V and J genes are TRBV27 and TRBJ1-1; TRBD1 matches at 11 bases. Trimming cost V 7 bases and J 1 base; bases outside gene matches: 8. This CDR3 is built from 16 residues. The germline V gene has CDR1 MNHEY and CDR2 SMNVEV (reference sequence).

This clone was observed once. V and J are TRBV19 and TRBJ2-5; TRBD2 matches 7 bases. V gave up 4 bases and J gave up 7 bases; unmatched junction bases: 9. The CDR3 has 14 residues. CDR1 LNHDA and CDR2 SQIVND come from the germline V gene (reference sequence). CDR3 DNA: TGTGCCAGTAGTACCCTGGGAGGGGCGGCGACCCAGTACTTC. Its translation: CASSTLGGAATQYF.